These 13 T cell receptor beta chains were sequenced from one sample in a study of graft-versus-host responses after intestinal transplantation. Clones were read by immunoSEQ multiplex PCR, and TCRdb kept only the in-frame ones, dropping some. The sample holds 55,000 to 85,000 clones, roughly 90% seen once. No antigens are known for them. Here the sequenced sample was unstimulated CD8+ T cells sorted from spleen or lymph node cells, taken before intestinal transplant. Receptor source: a human donor who received an intestinal transplant.

V gene TRBV2 combines with J gene TRBJ2-2, with TRBD1 as a possible D gene (7 bases). Trimming took 11 bases from V and 4 from J, leaving 26 bases between them. The V gene's germline CDR1 is SNHLY and CDR2 FYNNEI. This CDR3 region has 17 residues. The CDR3 nucleotides read TGTGCCCCACAGCGTTCCCGGCAGGGGGGTACCACCGGGGAGCTGTTTTTT. It is translated as CAPQRSRQGGTTGELFF.

The chain combines TRBV6-6 with TRBJ2-7, with 8 bases aligning to TRBD1. The germline V gene has CDR1 MNHNY and CDR2 SVGAGI (reference sequence). V lost 0 bases to trimming and J lost 5 bases; unmatched junction nucleotides: 9. The CDR3 has 16 amino acids. Here the CDR3 DNA reads TGTGCCAGCAGTTACTCGGCCTGGACAGGGTATAACGAGCAGTACTTC. This gives the protein CASSYSAWTGYNEQYF.

The chain carries TRBV19 and TRBJ2-7; TRBD2 aligns across 7 bases. Germline V gene data show CDR1 as LNHDA and CDR2 as SQIVND (reference sequence). After removal of 3 bases from V and 3 bases from J, the junction contained 8 bases not matched to a gene. There are 15 residues in the CDR3. CDR3 nucleotide sequence: TGTGCCAGTAGTATGGCCAGCGGGGCCCTCTACGAGCAGTACTTC. Translation gives CASSMASGALYEQYF.

The CDR3, as DNA: TGTGCCAGTAGTATAACGGACAGCAACTATGGCTACACCTTC. Amino acid sequence: CASSITDSNYGYTF. The rearrangement uses TRBV19 and TRBJ1-2, with D tentatively TRBD1 (6 bases). The germline V and J ends were trimmed by 2 bases and 2 bases, with 9 bases remaining between them. This CDR3 comprises 14 residues. Germline V gene data show CDR1 as LNHDA and CDR2 as SQIVND (reference sequence).

The chain is built from TRBV5-1 and TRBJ1-1, with D possibly TRBD1 on 5 matching bases. V was pared by 1 base and J by 0 bases, with 16 bases between. From germline, CDR1 is SGHRS and CDR2 YFSETQ. The CDR3 covers 17 residues. The CDR3 DNA reads as TGCGCCAGCAGCTTGTTTTTAGGGGAAACAATGAACACTGAAGCTTTCTTT. The encoded protein is CASSLFLGETMNTEAFF.

This clone was picked up a small number of times. The chain links TRBV6-5 to TRBJ2-1; 10 nucleotides match TRBD2. The CDR3 spans 13 residues. CDR1 and CDR2 from the germline V gene are MNHEY and SVGAGI. Trimming cost V 11 bases and J 6 bases; bases outside gene matches: 7. The CDR3 DNA reads as TGTGCCGTAGCTAGCGGGAGTGGCAATGAGCAGTTCTTC. Its protein product is CAVASGSGNEQFF.

This chain joins TRBV9 and TRBJ1-5; TRBD1 matches 12 bases. CDR3 size: 16 residues. Germline V gives CDR1 SGDLS, CDR2 YYNGEE. J gave up 0 bases and V 5 bases, and 3 bases lay outside the gene matches. CDR3 sequence reads: CASRGQGASSNQPQHF. CDR3 nucleotide sequence: TGTGCCAGCAGGGGACAGGGGGCGTCTAGCAATCAGCCCCAGCATTTT.

The genes are TRBV30 and TRBJ1-1; 7 nucleotides align to TRBD1. CDR3 length: 13 residues. V shed 3 bases and J 5 bases; nucleotides not matched to a gene: 6. Germline loops: CDR1 GTSNPN, CDR2 SVGIG (reference sequence). CDR3 amino acids: CAWRGAGGTEAFF. CDR3 nucleotide sequence: TGTGCCTGGAGGGGGGCAGGGGGGACTGAAGCTTTCTTT.

This chain joins TRBV9 and TRBJ1-1; D not certain. The CDR3 loop spans 14 amino acids. Trimming took off 4 bases at V and 4 bases at J, with 14 bases between the two ends. The V gene's germline CDR1 is SGDLS and CDR2 YYNGEE. CDR3 sequence: CASSQEAPTTEAFF. The CDR3 DNA follows: TGTGCCAGCAGCCAAGAGGCCCCCACCACTGAAGCTTTCTTT.

V usage is TRBV4-1 and J usage is TRBJ1-1; no clear D gene. Germline CDR1 and CDR2: MGHRA and YSYEKL. The CDR3 is 14 residues long. V was trimmed by 2 bases and J by 1 base, leaving 8 bases between them. The CDR3 DNA sequence: TGCGCCAGCAGCCAAATTTATAGGAACACTGAAGCTTTCTTT. It yields the protein CASSQIYRNTEAFF.

This clone was recorded a few times. The J gene is TRBJ1-2, the V gene TRBV7-9; maybe TRBD1 (6 bases). CDR3 length equals 13 residues. Trimming took off 5 bases at V and 10 bases at J, with 17 bases between the two ends. CDR1 is SEHNR, CDR2 FQNEAQ, per germline (reference sequence). CDR3 loop: CASSPWTARDYTF. Here the CDR3 DNA reads TGTGCCAGCAGCCCTTGGACAGCGAGAGACTACACCTTC.

The chain joins TRBV9 to TRBJ2-3; D may be TRBD1 (8 bases). V lost 3 bases and J lost 4, with 21 bases in between. Germline V gene sequence: CDR1 SGDLS, CDR2 YYNGEE. The CDR3 is made up of 17 amino acids. As DNA, the CDR3 is TGTGCCAGCAGCGCCGGGGGGCAGGGGGCTGGACCAGATACGCAGTATTTT. Translation: CASSAGGQGAGPDTQYF. Together with reference TRBV9 and TRBJ2-3, the CDR3 gives the full variable domain: DSGVTQTPKHLITATGQRVTLRCSPRSGDLSVYWYQQSLDQGLQFLIQYYNGEERAKGNILERFSAQQFPDLHSELNLSSLELGDSALYFCASSAGGQGAGPDTQYFGPGTRLTVL.

The J gene is TRBJ2-5, the V gene TRBV15; D might be TRBD2 (5 bases). The CDR3 contains 14 residues. Germline V gene data show CDR1 as LNHNV and CDR2 as YYDKDF (reference sequence). V gave up 1 base and J gave up 3 bases, with 9 bases separating them. CDR3 nucleotides: TGTGCCACCAGCAGAGGGGTGGGAGAAGAGACCCAGTACTTC. It yields the protein CATSRGVGEETQYF. Together with reference TRBV15 and TRBJ2-5, the CDR3 gives the full variable domain: DAMVIQNPRYQVTQFGKPVTLSCSQTLNHNVMYWYQQKSSQAPKLLFHYYDKDFNNEADTPDNFQSRRPNTSFCFLDIRSPGLGDTAMYLCATSRGVGEETQYFGPGTRLLVL.